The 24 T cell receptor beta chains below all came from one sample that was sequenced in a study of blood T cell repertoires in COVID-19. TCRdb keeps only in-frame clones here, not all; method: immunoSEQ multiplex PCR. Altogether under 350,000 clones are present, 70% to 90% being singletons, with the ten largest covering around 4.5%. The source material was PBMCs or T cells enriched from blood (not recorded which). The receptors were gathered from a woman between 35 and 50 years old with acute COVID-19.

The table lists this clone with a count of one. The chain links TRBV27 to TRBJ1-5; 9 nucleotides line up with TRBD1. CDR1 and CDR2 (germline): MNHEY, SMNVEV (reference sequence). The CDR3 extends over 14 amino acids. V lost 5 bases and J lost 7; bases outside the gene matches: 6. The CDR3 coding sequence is TGTGCCAGCAGTCTACAGGGGGCAGGACAGCCCCAGCATTTT. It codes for CASSLQGAGQPQHF.

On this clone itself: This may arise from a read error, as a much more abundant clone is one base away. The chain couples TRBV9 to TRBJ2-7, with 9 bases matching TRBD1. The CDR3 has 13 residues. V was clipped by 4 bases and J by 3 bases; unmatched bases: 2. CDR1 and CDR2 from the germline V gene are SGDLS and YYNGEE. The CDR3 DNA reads TGTGCCAGCAGCCTGGGACAGGGCTACGAGCAGTACTTC. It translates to CASSLGQGYEQYF.

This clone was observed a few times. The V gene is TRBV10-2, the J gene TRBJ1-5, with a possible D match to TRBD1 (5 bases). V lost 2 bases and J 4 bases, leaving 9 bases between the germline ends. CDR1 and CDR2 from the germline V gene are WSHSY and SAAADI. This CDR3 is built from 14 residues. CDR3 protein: CASSEGRDNQPQHF. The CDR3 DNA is TGCGCCAGCAGTGAGGGCAGGGATAATCAGCCCCAGCATTTT.

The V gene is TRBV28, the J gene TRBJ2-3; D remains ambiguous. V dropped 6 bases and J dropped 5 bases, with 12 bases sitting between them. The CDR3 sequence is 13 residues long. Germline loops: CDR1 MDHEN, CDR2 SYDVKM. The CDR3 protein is CASSWAVIDTQYF. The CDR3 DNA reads TGTGCCAGCAGCTGGGCCGTAATAGATACGCAGTATTTT.

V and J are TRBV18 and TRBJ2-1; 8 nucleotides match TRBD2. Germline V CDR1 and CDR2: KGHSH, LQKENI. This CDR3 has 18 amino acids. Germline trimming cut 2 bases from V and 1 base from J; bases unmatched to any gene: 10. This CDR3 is CASSPTTGLAASYNEQFF. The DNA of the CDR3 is TGTGCCAGCTCACCAACCACAGGACTAGCTGCATCCTACAATGAGCAGTTCTTC.

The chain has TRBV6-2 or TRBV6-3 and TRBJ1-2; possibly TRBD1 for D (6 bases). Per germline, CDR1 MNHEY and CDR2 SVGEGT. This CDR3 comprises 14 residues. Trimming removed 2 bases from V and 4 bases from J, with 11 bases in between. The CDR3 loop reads CASSYPDRPYGYTF. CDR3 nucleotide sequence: TGTGCCAGCAGTTACCCCGACAGGCCCTATGGCTACACCTTC.

The CDR3 DNA reads as TGCGCCAGCAGCCAAGATACAGGGTACGATACGCAGTATTTT. It codes for CASSQDTGYDTQYF. The chain combines TRBV4-3 with TRBJ2-3, with D perhaps matching TRBD1 (6 bases). CDR1 and CDR2 from the germline V gene are LGHNA and YSLEER. The V end lost 0 bases, the J end lost 6 bases, and 10 bases lay between the germline ends. This CDR3 is 14 amino acids long.

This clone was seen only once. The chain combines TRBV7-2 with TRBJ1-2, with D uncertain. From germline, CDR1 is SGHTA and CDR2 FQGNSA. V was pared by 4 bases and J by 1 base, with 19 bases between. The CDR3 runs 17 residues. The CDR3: CASSSPGKAYYNYGYTF. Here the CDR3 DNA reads TGTGCCAGCAGCTCGCCCGGGAAAGCCTATTATAACTATGGCTACACCTTC.

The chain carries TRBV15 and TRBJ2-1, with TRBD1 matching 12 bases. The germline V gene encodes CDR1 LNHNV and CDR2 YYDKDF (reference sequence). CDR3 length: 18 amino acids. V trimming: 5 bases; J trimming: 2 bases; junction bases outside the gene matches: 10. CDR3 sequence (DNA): TGTGCCACCAGCGGAGGGACAGGGGGCGTTTTTCCCTACAATGAGCAGTTCTTC. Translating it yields CATSGGTGGVFPYNEQFF.

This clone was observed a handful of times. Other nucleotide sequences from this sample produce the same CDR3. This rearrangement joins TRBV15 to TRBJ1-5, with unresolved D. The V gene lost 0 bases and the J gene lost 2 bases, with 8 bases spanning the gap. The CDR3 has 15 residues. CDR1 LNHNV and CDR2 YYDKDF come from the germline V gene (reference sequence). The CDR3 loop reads CATSRDPGGNQPQHF. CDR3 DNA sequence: TGTGCCACCAGCAGAGATCCCGGGGGCAATCAGCCCCAGCATTTT.

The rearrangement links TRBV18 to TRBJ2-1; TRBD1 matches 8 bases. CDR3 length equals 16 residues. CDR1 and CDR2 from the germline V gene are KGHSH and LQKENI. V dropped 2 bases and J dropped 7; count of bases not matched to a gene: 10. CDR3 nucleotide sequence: TGTGCCAGCTCACCAAGGGACAGGTCGTTGGCAAATGAGCAGTTCTTC. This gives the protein CASSPRDRSLANEQFF.

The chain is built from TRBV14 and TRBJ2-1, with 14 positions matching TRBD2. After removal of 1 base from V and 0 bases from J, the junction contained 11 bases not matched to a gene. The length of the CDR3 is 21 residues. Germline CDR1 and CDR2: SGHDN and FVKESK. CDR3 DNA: TGTGCCAGCAGCCAAGCTAAACCGGGACTAGCGGGGGAGAGCTCCTACAATGAGCAGTTCTTC. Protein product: CASSQAKPGLAGESSYNEQFF. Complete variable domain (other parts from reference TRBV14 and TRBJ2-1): EAGVTQFPSHSVIEKGQTVTLRCDPISGHDNLYWYRRVMGKEIKFLLHFVKESKQDESGMPNNRFLAERTGGTYSTLKVQPAELEDSGVYFCASSQAKPGLAGESSYNEQFFGPGTRLTVL.

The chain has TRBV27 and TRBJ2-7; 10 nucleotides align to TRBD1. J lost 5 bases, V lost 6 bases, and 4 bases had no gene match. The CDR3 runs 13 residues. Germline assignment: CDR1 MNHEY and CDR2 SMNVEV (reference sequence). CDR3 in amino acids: CASRPGTGDEQYF. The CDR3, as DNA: TGTGCCAGCAGACCCGGGACAGGGGACGAGCAGTACTTC.

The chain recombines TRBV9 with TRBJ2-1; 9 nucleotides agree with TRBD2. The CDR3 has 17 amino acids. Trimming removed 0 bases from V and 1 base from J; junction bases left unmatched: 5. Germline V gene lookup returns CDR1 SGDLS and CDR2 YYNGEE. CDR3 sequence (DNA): TGTGCCAGCAGCGTAGGGGGCGGGAGGGTTTCCTACAATGAGCAGTTCTTC. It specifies CASSVGGGRVSYNEQFF. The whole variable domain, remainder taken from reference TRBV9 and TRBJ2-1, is DSGVTQTPKHLITATGQRVTLRCSPRSGDLSVYWYQQSLDQGLQFLIQYYNGEERAKGNILERFSAQQFPDLHSELNLSSLELGDSALYFCASSVGGGRVSYNEQFFGPGTRLTVL.

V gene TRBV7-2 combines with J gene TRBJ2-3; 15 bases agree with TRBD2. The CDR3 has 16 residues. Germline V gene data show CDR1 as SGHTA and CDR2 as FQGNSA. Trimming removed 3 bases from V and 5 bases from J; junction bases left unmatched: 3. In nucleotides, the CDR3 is TGTGCCAGCAGCTTTGGACTAGCGGGAGGGTTAGATACGCAGTATTTT. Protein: CASSFGLAGGLDTQYF.

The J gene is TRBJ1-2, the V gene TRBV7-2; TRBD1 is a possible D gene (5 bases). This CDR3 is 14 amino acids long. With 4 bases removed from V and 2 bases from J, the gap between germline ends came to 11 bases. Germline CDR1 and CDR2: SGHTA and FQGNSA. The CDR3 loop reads CASSSDSLNYGYTF. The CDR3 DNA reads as TGTGCCAGCAGCTCCGACAGCCTGAACTATGGCTACACCTTC.

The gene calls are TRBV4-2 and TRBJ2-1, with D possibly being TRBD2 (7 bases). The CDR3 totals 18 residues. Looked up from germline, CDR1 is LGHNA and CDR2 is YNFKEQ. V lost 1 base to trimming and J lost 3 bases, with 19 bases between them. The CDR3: CASSQALGGGQGYNEQFF. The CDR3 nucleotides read TGTGCCAGCAGCCAAGCGCTAGGGGGGGGGCAAGGCTACAATGAGCAGTTCTTC.

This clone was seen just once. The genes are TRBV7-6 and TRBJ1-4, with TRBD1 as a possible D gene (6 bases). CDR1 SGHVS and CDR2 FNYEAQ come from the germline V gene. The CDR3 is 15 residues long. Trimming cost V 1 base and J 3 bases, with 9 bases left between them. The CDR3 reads CASSLVAGANEKLFF. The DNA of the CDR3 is TGTGCCAGCAGCTTAGTGGCAGGGGCTAATGAAAAACTGTTTTTT. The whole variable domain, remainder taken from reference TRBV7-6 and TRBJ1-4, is GAGVSQSPRYKVTKRGQDVALRCDPISGHVSLYWYRQALGQGPEFLTYFNYEAQQDKSGLPNDRFSAERPEGSISTLTIQRTEQRDSAMYRCASSLVAGANEKLFFGSGTQLSVL.

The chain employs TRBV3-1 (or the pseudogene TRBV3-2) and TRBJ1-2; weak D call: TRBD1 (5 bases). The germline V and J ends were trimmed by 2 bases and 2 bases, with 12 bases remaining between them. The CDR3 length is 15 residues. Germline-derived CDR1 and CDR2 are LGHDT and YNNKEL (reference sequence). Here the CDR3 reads CASSQSDGGNYGYTF. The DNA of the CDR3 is TGTGCCAGCAGCCAAAGCGACGGGGGAAACTATGGCTACACCTTC.

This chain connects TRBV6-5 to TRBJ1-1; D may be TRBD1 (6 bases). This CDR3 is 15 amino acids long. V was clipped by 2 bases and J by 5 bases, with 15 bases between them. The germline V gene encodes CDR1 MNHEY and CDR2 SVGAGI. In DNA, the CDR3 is TGTGCCAGCAGTTACAGGGGAGGGGGTCGGACTGAAGCTTTCTTT. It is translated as CASSYRGGGRTEAFF.

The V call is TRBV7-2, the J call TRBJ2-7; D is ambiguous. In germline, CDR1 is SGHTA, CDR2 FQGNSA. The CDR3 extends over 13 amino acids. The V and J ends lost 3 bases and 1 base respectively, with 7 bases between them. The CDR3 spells CASSFSPSYEQYF. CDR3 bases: TGTGCCAGCAGCTTCTCCCCTTCCTACGAGCAGTACTTC.

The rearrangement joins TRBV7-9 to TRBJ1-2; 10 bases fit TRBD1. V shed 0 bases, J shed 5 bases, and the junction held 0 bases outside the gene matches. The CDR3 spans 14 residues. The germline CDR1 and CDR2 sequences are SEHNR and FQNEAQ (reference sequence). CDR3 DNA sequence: TGTGCCAGCAGCTTAGCGGGACAGGGGTATGGCTACACCTTC. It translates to CASSLAGQGYGYTF.

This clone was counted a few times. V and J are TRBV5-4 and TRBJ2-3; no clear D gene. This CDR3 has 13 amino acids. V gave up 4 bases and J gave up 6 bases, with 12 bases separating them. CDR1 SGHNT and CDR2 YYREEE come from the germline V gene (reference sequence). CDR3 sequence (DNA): TGTGCCAGCAGCCCAATACGAGAGGATACGCAGTATTTT. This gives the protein CASSPIREDTQYF.

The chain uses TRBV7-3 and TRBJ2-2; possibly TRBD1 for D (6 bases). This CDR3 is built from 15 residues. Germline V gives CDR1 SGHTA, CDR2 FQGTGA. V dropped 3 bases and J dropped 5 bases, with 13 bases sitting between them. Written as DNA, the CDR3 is TGTGCCAGCAGCTTCACCGGGACAACGACCGGGGAGCTGTTTTTT. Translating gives CASSFTGTTTGELFF.